This T cell receptor beta chain stems from a study of blood T cells in healthy people across ages. The J segment lost 0 bases and the V segment lost 1 base, leaving 6 bases of the junction unmatched. This CDR3 contains 19 residues. The germline CDR1 and CDR2 sequences are MNHEY and SMNVEV (reference sequence). As for this clonotype: What it binds is not known.

Study observations and caveats: Unsorted PBMCs blocked a conclusive comparison of naive and antigen-experienced cells.

Healthy Caucasians from Russia aged roughly 6 to 95 served as donors. A second PCR of 7 to 11 cycles used a sample-barcoded 5' primer and a J-beta primer mix. TCRdb reanalysed the 5' RACE reads using MiXCR and keeps one entry per CDR3 protein. The sample yields 1.5 million to 2 million distinct CDR3 sequences, roughly 52% seen once. The chain joins TRBV27 to TRBJ2-1; TRBD2 matches at 13 bases. The clonotype was recovered from a woman between 40 and 55 years old in good health. The sample consisted of blood. CDR3 sequence reads: CASSLWGTSGVSSYNEQFF. CDR3 in DNA: TGTGCCAGCAGTTTATGGGGGACTAGCGGGGTTAGCTCCTACAATGAGCAGTTCTTC.